This entry lists 26 T cell receptor beta chains sequenced from one sample in a study of T cells in Graves' hyperthyroidism and ophthalmopathy. Amplification of TCR beta CDR3 regions was performed using RNA transcripts as template. Researchers ran a first-round RT-PCR on the TCR CDR3 using the HTBI primer set. TCRdb recomputed calls from the multiplex PCR reads with MiXCR, one row per CDR3 protein. This sample has fewer than 650,000 distinct CDR3 sequences; more than 13% occur once, and the top ten carry around 7%. Material for sequencing was blood. Receptor source: a woman under 30 with Graves' ophthalmopathy.

This clonotype was recorded many times. The chain couples TRBV13 to TRBJ2-5; weak D call: TRBD1 (5 bases). V shed 5 bases and J shed 5 bases, with 12 bases lying between them. CDR1 and CDR2 from the germline V gene are PRHDT and FYEKMQ (reference sequence). The CDR3 contains 13 residues. This CDR3 is CASSHPPGETQYF. The CDR3 DNA reads TGTGCCAGCAGCCACCCACCAGGGGAGACCCAGTACTTC.

The V and J genes are TRBV4-1 and TRBJ1-5; TRBD1 might be the D (5 bases). V lost 10 bases, J lost 1 base, and 14 bases lay in between. This CDR3 region has 14 residues. Germline V gives CDR1 MGHRA, CDR2 YSYEKL. The CDR3 DNA reads as TGCGCCACCGGGGCCCCAGGGAGCAATCAGCCCCAGCATTTT. Translated, it gives CATGAPGSNQPQHF.

Ten or more counts support this clonotype. The rearrangement joins TRBV28 to TRBJ2-5; 7 nucleotides line up with TRBD1. Germline assignment: CDR1 MDHEN and CDR2 SYDVKM. The J segment lost 10 bases and the V segment lost 6 bases, leaving 17 bases of the junction unmatched. The CDR3 sequence is 15 residues long. This CDR3 reads CASRLRVPYRGGQYF. For the CDR3, the DNA is TGTGCCAGCAGGCTTAGAGTACCCTACAGGGGTGGCCAGTACTTC.

In this sample, this clonotype turned up many times. The chain couples TRBV29-1 to TRBJ2-1, with D possibly being TRBD1 (6 bases). The V gene's germline CDR1 is SQVTM and CDR2 ANQGSEA. Trimming took 1 base from V and 7 from J, leaving 14 bases between them. This CDR3 comprises 14 residues. CDR3 coding DNA: TGCAGCGTTGAAGTAGCAGGGGTTGGGAATGAGCAGTTCTTC. It translates to CSVEVAGVGNEQFF.

This clonotype has a count of ten or more. The junction does not match germline at one end; this may be a read error. The chain recombines TRBV3-1 with TRBJ2-7, with D perhaps given as TRBD1 or TRBD2 (5 bases each). The CDR3 sequence is 15 residues long. Germline V gene lookup returns CDR1 LGHDT and CDR2 YNNKEL (reference sequence). The CDR3 coding sequence is TGTGCCAGCAGTCAAGAGGGGCGGCTTCCCTACGAGCAGTACTTC. Translated, it gives CASSQEGRLPYEQYF.

In its sample, this clonotype was seen a few times. V and J are TRBV19 and TRBJ2-5; D might be TRBD1 (8 bases). The V gene's germline CDR1 is LNHDA and CDR2 SQIVND (reference sequence). This CDR3 has 15 residues. V lost 6 bases and J lost 1, with 15 bases in between. This CDR3 is CASSQRDRSQETQYF. CDR3 in DNA: TGTGCCAGTAGCCAGCGGGACAGGTCCCAAGAGACCCAGTACTTC. The full variable domain, its missing parts supplied by reference TRBV19 and TRBJ2-5, is DGGITQSPKYLFRKEGQNVTLSCEQNLNHDAMYWYRQDPGQGLRLIYYSQIVNDFQKGDIAEGYSVSREKKESFPLTVTSAQKNPTAFYLCASSQRDRSQETQYFGPGTRLLVL.

The chain links TRBV20-1 to TRBJ1-4; D perhaps matches TRBD1 (5 bases). CDR1 and CDR2 (germline): DFQATT, SNEGSKA (reference sequence). The CDR3 extends over 15 amino acids. The V end was cut by 0 bases, the J end by 4 bases, with 12 bases between. CDR3 sequence: CSARDYQDNNEKLFF. The CDR3 coding sequence is TGCAGTGCTAGAGATTATCAGGACAATAATGAAAAACTGTTTTTT.

This clonotype was observed a handful of times. This chain uses TRBV5-8 with TRBJ1-5; 8 nucleotides match TRBD1. Germline CDR1 is SGHTS and CDR2 is YDEGEE. V gave up 1 base and J gave up 2 bases; unmatched junction bases: 2. The CDR3 has 15 amino acids. The CDR3 sequence: CASSLLGQGNQPQHF. CDR3 nucleotide sequence: TGTGCCAGCAGCTTGTTGGGACAGGGCAATCAGCCCCAGCATTTT.

Many counts were recorded for this clonotype. The chain uses TRBV11-2 and TRBJ2-7; 7 bases map to TRBD2. CDR3 length: 15 residues. The germline V gene has CDR1 SGHAT and CDR2 FQNNGV. J gave up 2 bases and V 4 bases, and 8 bases lay outside the gene matches. DNA of the CDR3: TGTGCCAGCAGCTCGCTAGCGGAACTTCCCTACGAGCAGTACTTC. Residues: CASSSLAELPYEQYF.

The gene calls are TRBV4-1 and TRBJ1-3, with unresolved D. Germline V gene data show CDR1 as MGHRA and CDR2 as YSYEKL. Deletions cut 0 bases from V and 0 bases from J, with 15 bases between. The CDR3 has 18 amino acids. CDR3 in DNA: TGCGCCAGCAGCCAAGACGAGCGCAGTACTCGCTCTGGAAACACCATATATTTT. Amino acid sequence: CASSQDERSTRSGNTIYF.

This clonotype was recorded at least ten times. The gene calls are TRBV12-3 or TRBV12-4 and TRBJ2-2, with 9 nucleotides matching TRBD2. This CDR3 spans 18 amino acids. V lost 5 bases and J lost 0; bases outside the gene matches: 10. This chain's CDR3 is CASSPRRGGLTNTGELFF. The CDR3 DNA reads as TGTGCCAGCAGTCCCCGGCGGGGGGGCCTTACGAACACCGGGGAGCTGTTTTTT.

V is TRBV28 and J is TRBJ2-3; 14 bases fit TRBD2. CDR1 is MDHEN, CDR2 SYDVKM, per germline. The CDR3 runs 17 residues. V was clipped by 5 bases and J by 5 bases; unmatched bases: 9. The CDR3 sequence is CASSDPGTSGGGDTQYF. CDR3 sequence (DNA): TGTGCCAGCAGTGATCCGGGGACTAGCGGGGGAGGAGATACGCAGTATTTT. Filled out from reference TRBV28 and TRBJ2-3, the complete variable domain reads DVKVTQSSRYLVKRTGEKVFLECVQDMDHENMFWYRQDPGLGLRLIYFSYDVKMKEKGDIPEGYSVSREKKERFSLILESASTNQTSMYLCASSDPGTSGGGDTQYFGPGTRLTVL.

This clonotype was recorded at least ten times. This chain joins TRBV12-3 or TRBV12-4 and TRBJ1-1; D might be TRBD1 (6 bases). The CDR3 is 13 amino acids. The V end was cut by 7 bases, the J end by 1 base, with 10 bases between. The CDR3 is CASTPTGNTEAFF. The CDR3 coding sequence is TGTGCCAGCACCCCGACAGGGAACACTGAAGCTTTCTTT.

At least ten counts were recorded for this clonotype. V is TRBV7-2 and J is TRBJ2-1; 7 positions match TRBD2. This CDR3 has 14 residues. CDR1 SGHTA and CDR2 FQGNSA come from the germline V gene. With V trimmed by 0 bases and J by 8 bases, 4 bases remained unmatched. The CDR3 region is CASSLAGGRDEQFF. The CDR3 nucleotides read TGTGCCAGCAGCTTAGCGGGAGGGCGGGATGAGCAGTTCTTC.

This clonotype was seen repeatedly, ten times or more. The chain recombines TRBV5-1 with TRBJ2-3; D possibly corresponds to TRBD2 (5 bases). Germline CDR1 is SGHRS and CDR2 is YFSETQ. The CDR3 has 15 residues. Trimming cost V 4 bases and J 8 bases, with 20 bases left between them. CDR3 nucleotide sequence: TGCGCCAGCAGCCTTGGTCCACTAGTCGCGGCTACGCAGTATTTT. Protein sequence: CASSLGPLVAATQYF.

There are a few counts of this clonotype. The chain links TRBV6-1 to TRBJ1-2; 9 bases line up with TRBD1. The V and J ends lost 7 bases and 4 bases, in that order; junction bases with no gene match: 10. The CDR3 has 15 amino acids. Per germline, CDR1 MNHNS and CDR2 SASEGT. The CDR3 protein is CASNSLKDRGYGYTF. The CDR3, as DNA: TGTGCCAGCAACTCTCTCAAGGACAGGGGCTATGGCTACACCTTC.

The genes are TRBV7-9 and TRBJ1-1, with D tentatively TRBD1 (6 bases). V gave up 5 bases and J gave up 2 bases, with 21 bases separating them. The CDR3 loop spans 17 amino acids. Germline V gene sequence: CDR1 SEHNR, CDR2 FQNEAQ (reference sequence). CDR3 bases: TGTGCCAGCAGCCCATGGGGGGCAGGGGTGGAAAACACTGAAGCTTTCTTT. Translation: CASSPWGAGVENTEAFF. The full variable domain, with the rest looked up from reference TRBV7-9 and TRBJ1-1, is DTGVSQNPRHKITKRGQNVTFRCDPISEHNRLYWYRQTLGQGPEFLTYFQNEAQLEKSRLLSDRFSAERPKGSFSTLEIQRTEQGDSAMYLCASSPWGAGVENTEAFFGQGTRLTVV.

This clonotype showed up just a few times. The chain is built from TRBV7-8 and TRBJ1-4; 7 bases align to TRBD1. Germline CDR1 and CDR2: SGHVS and FQNEAQ. J was trimmed by 8 bases and V by 4 bases; bases with no gene match: 10. This CDR3 is built from 15 residues. The CDR3 loop is CASSSWTGGEEKLFF. The CDR3 region has the DNA TGTGCCAGCAGCTCGTGGACAGGCGGAGAAGAAAAACTGTTTTTT.

This clonotype was counted at least ten times. The chain joins TRBV7-3 to TRBJ2-1; 7 bases map to TRBD2. CDR3 length: 15 residues. CDR1 and CDR2 from the germline V gene are SGHTA and FQGTGA. The junction had 4 bases not matched to a gene; V was cut back by 1 base and J by 4 bases. CDR3 residues: CASSLSRGGYNEQFF. CDR3 bases: TGTGCCAGCAGCTTAAGCCGGGGAGGGTACAATGAGCAGTTCTTC.

This clonotype was counted between two and nine times. The CDR3 DNA follows: TGTGCCAGCAGCTTAGGGACTAGCCGGCGTACAGATACGCAGTATTTT. This codes for CASSLGTSRRTDTQYF. The chain is built from TRBV11-2 and TRBJ2-3; 8 nucleotides align to TRBD2. CDR1 is SGHAT, CDR2 FQNNGV, per germline. The junction had 6 bases not matched to a gene; V was cut back by 1 base and J by 3 bases. The CDR3 has 16 amino acids.

This clonotype was observed a handful of times. The rearrangement links TRBV19 to TRBJ1-2; D is undetermined. V was pared by 4 bases and J by 1 base, with 4 bases between. CDR1 and CDR2 (germline): LNHDA, SQIVND (reference sequence). The CDR3 covers 12 residues. CDR3 in DNA: TGTGCCAGTAGTACTCTTAACTATGGCTACACCTTC. Encoded protein: CASSTLNYGYTF.

As DNA, the CDR3 is TGTGCCAGCAGCGTAGGGCAGACTAGGAACACTGAAGCTTTCTTT. Its translation is CASSVGQTRNTEAFF. The chain couples TRBV9 to TRBJ1-1; no clear D. Germline V CDR1 and CDR2: SGDLS, YYNGEE. V lost 0 bases to trimming and J lost 1 base, with 10 bases between them. The CDR3 extends over 15 amino acids.

Many counts were recorded for this clonotype. The V and J genes are TRBV28 and TRBJ2-2; 12 positions agree with TRBD1. Germline-derived CDR1 and CDR2 are MDHEN and SYDVKM. The trim removed 5 bases at V and 6 bases at J, leaving 13 bases unmatched. CDR3 length: 18 amino acids. The CDR3 nucleotides read TGTGCCAGCAGTCCAATTTTTTCCGGGACAGGGGGCTCCGGGGAGCTGTTTTTT. Its translation is CASSPIFSGTGGSGELFF. The full variable domain, completed using reference TRBV28 and TRBJ2-2, is DVKVTQSSRYLVKRTGEKVFLECVQDMDHENMFWYRQDPGLGLRLIYFSYDVKMKEKGDIPEGYSVSREKKERFSLILESASTNQTSMYLCASSPIFSGTGGSGELFFGEGSRLTVL.

This clonotype occurred a few times. The genes are TRBV9 and TRBJ2-7, with 8 bases matching TRBD1. J was trimmed by 7 bases and V by 4 bases; bases with no gene match: 13. The CDR3 sequence is 15 residues long. In germline, CDR1 is SGDLS, CDR2 YYNGEE. The DNA of the CDR3 is TGTGCCAGCAGCCCCCCCAGACAGGGGCCCAATGAGCAGTACTTC. It specifies CASSPPRQGPNEQYF.

This clonotype was detected many times. The chain has TRBV20-1 and TRBJ2-7, with TRBD1 matching 9 bases. The CDR3 is made up of 14 amino acids. The trim removed 3 bases at V and 3 bases at J, leaving 6 bases unmatched. Germline V gene data show CDR1 as DFQATT and CDR2 as SNEGSKA (reference sequence). CDR3 nucleotide sequence: TGCAGTGCTAGGTCCGGGACAGGGTACTACGAGCAGTACTTC. Protein product: CSARSGTGYYEQYF.

The V and J genes are TRBV27 and TRBJ2-7; D possibly corresponds to TRBD2 (6 bases). The V end lost 8 bases, the J end lost 2 bases, and 16 bases lay between the germline ends. Per the germline V gene, CDR1 is MNHEY and CDR2 is SMNVEV (reference sequence). The CDR3 extends over 14 amino acids. The CDR3 region has the DNA TGTGCCAGCGGTCGGGGGATCGGGGCCTACGAGCAGTACTTC. It codes for CASGRGIGAYEQYF.